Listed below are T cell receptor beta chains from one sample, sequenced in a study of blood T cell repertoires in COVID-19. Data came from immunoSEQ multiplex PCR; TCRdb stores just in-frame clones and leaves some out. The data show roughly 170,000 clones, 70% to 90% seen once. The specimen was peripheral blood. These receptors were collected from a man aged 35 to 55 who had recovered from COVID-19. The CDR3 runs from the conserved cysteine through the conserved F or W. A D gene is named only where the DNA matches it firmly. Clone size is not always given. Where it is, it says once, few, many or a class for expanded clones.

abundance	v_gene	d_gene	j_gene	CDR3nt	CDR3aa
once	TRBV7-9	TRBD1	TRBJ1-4	TGTGCCAGCAGCATACCAGGGGGAACTAATGAAAAACTGTTTTTT	CASSIPGGTNEKLFF
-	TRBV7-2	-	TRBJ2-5	TGTGCCAGCAGCCTTAGCGGAACTGGCCAGGAGACCCAGTACTTC	CASSLSGTGQETQYF
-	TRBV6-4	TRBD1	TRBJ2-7	TGTGCCAGCAGTGACACGGACAGGGAACGGTACGAGCAGTACTTC	CASSDTDRERYEQYF
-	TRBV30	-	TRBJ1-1	TGTGCCTGGAGTATCGGGGTTGGGACTGAAGCTTTCTTT	CAWSIGVGTEAFF
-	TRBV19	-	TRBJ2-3	TGTGCCAGTAGTATGGAATCAGGCCTGGGCACAGATACGCAGTATTTT	CASSMESGLGTDTQYF
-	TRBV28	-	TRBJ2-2	TGTGCCAGCAGTGAGACAGCCTTTAGCACCGGGGAGCTGTTTTTT	CASSETAFSTGELFF
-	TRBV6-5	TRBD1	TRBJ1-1	TGTGCCAGCAGTTACGGACAGGGTATGATGAACACTGAAGCTTTCTTT	CASSYGQGMMNTEAFF
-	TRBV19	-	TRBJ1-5	TGTGCCAGTAGTATCTCTTATAGCAATCAGCCCCAGCATTTT	CASSISYSNQPQHF
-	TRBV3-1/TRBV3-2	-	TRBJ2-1	TGTGCCAGCAGCCAAGCTTCACAGACCTACAATGAGCAGTTCTTC	CASSQASQTYNEQFF
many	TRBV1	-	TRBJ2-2	TGCACCAGCAGCCAAGTTATGACTAGCGGATACACCGGGGAGCTGTTTTTT	CTSSQVMTSGYTGELFF
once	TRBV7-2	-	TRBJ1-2	TGTGCCAGCAGCCCTGGTGGGGCATTCCGAGGCTACACCTTC	CASSPGGAFRGYTF
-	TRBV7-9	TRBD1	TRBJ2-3	TGTGCCAGCAGCAGACCGACAGGGGGCACAGATACGCAGTATTTT	CASSRPTGGTDTQYF
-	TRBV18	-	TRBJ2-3	TGTGCCAGCTCACCAACGGCAGGGGAGCAGTATTTT	CASSPTAGEQYF
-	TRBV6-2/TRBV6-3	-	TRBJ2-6	TGTGCCAGCAGTGACACTGGCCTCGGGGGGCCCTCTGGGGCCAACGTCCTGACTTTC	CASSDTGLGGPSGANVLTF
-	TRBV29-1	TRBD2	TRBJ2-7	TGCAGCGCCCGGGGGGGCCTCTACGAGCAGTACTTC	CSARGGLYEQYF
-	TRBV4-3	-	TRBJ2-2	TGCGCCAGCAGCCAAGAGGGGCAGCTCACCGGGGAGCTGTTTTTT	CASSQEGQLTGELFF
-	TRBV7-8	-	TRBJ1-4	TGTGCCAGCAGCTTATACCGGGATCAACTGTTTTTT	CASSLYRDQLFF
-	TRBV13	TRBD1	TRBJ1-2	TGTGCCAGCAGCTTCTCGGACAGGCTCTATGGCTACACCTTC	CASSFSDRLYGYTF
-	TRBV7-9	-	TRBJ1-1	TGTGCCAGCAGCCCGACACCGAACACTGAAGCTTTCTTT	CASSPTPNTEAFF
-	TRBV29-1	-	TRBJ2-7	TGCAGCGTCATTGATGTTAGGGGAAGCTCCTACGAGCAGTACTTC	CSVIDVRGSSYEQYF
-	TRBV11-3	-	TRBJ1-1	TGTGCCAGCAGCCAAAGCTTTTTCGCTGAAGCTTTCTTT	CASSQSFFAEAFF
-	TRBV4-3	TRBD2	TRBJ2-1	TGCGCCAGCAGCCAAGACCTAGCGGGGGGCGTTTACAATGAGCAGTTCTTC	CASSQDLAGGVYNEQFF
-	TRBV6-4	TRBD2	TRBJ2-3	TGTGCCAGCAGTGACGGTGGATCGGGGGGGCCAGATACGCAGTATTTT	CASSDGGSGGPDTQYF
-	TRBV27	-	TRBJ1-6	TGTGCCAGCAGTTTACGCAGGCAAAATAATTCACCCCTCCACTTT	CASSLRRQNNSPLHF
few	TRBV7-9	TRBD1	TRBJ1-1	TGTGCCAGCAGCGTAACAGGGGGGTCAAGAACTGAAGCTTTCTTT	CASSVTGGSRTEAFF
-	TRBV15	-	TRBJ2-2	TGTGCCACCAGCACCCGCAGGGGAACCGGGGAGCTGTTTTTT	CATSTRRGTGELFF
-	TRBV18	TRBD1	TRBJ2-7	TGTGCCAGCTCACTTACCGGGACAGGGGCCTACGAGCAGTACTTC	CASSLTGTGAYEQYF
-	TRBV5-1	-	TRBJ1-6	TGCGCCAGCAGCCCGGACAGAGGGAATTCACCCCTCCACTTT	CASSPDRGNSPLHF
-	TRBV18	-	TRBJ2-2	TGTGCCAGCTCAACCGTAGGACGGGGCACCGGGGAGCTGTTTTTT	CASSTVGRGTGELFF
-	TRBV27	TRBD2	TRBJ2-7	TGTGCAGCGGGAGAAACAGGGCGGGGGAAATACGAGCAGTACTTC	CAAGETGRGKYEQYF
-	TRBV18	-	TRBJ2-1	TGTGCCAGCTCACCAACTCGTGACAGGTTGCATGAGCAGTTCTTC	CASSPTRDRLHEQFF
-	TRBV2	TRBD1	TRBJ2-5	TGTGCCAGAGGGGGGAATACAGGGGGAGAGACCCAGTACTTC	CARGGNTGGETQYF
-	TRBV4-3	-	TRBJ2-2	TGCGCCAGCAGTCGTTTGGGAGGCGACACCGGGGAGCTGTTTTTT	CASSRLGGDTGELFF
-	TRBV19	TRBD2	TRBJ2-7	TGTGCCAGTTCCAGCGGACTAGCCCCTTACGAGCAGTACTTC	CASSSGLAPYEQYF
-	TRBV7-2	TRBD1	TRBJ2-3	TGTGCCAGCAGCTTCAGGGGGTATTTGTCAGATACGCAGTATTTT	CASSFRGYLSDTQYF
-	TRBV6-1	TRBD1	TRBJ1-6	TGTGCCAGCAGTGATGGGACAGAGAATTCACCCCTCCACTTT	CASSDGTENSPLHF
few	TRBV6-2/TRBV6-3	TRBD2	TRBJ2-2	TGTGCCAGCAGTTCCCGACTAGCGGCGAACACCGGGGAGCTGTTTTTT	CASSSRLAANTGELFF
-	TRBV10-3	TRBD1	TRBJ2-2	TGTGCCATCAGGAGGGACAGGGATGCCGGGGAGCTGTTTTTT	CAIRRDRDAGELFF
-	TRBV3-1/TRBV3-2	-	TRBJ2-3	TGTGCCAGCAGCCAAGCTCCCGATACGCAGTATTTT	CASSQAPDTQYF
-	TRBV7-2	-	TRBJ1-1	TGTGCCAGCAGCGGGGGGGGGCGAGCTTTCTTT	CASSGGGRAFF
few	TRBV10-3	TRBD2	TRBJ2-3	TGTGCCATCAGTGCTAGCGGGGGGGCAGATACGCAGTATTTT	CAISASGGADTQYF
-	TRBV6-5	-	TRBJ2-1	TGTGCCAGCGTTCTCCATCCGAGCTCCTACAATGAGCAGTTCTTC	CASVLHPSSYNEQFF
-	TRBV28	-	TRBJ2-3	TGTGCCAGCAGCCGAGGTGGGGCTAGCACAGATACGCAGTATTTT	CASSRGGASTDTQYF
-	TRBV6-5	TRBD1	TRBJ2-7	TGTGCCAGCAGGTCCCCCGGGACAGGGCACTACGAGCAGTACTTC	CASRSPGTGHYEQYF
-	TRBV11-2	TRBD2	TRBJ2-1	TGTGCCAGCAGCCCTATTGGTAGCGGGACCAGCTCCTACAATGAGCAGTTCTTC	CASSPIGSGTSSYNEQFF
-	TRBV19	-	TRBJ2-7	TGTGCCAGTAGTATGGGGGGATCAGCTAACGAGCAGTACTTC	CASSMGGSANEQYF
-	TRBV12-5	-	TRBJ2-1	TGTGCTAGTGGTTTGCTCGGGAATGAGCAGTTCTTC	CASGLLGNEQFF
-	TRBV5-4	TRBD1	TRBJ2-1	TGTGCCAGCAGTAGACAGGGATCCTACAATGAGCAGTTCTTC	CASSRQGSYNEQFF
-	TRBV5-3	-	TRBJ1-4	TGTGCCAGAAGCCCGGGAGGGGGGACTAATGAAAAACTGTTTTTT	CARSPGGGTNEKLFF
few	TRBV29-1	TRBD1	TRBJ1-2	TGCAGCGTTGTTGATGGGGACAGCAGGTATGGCTACACCTTC	CSVVDGDSRYGYTF
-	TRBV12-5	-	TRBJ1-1	TGTGCTAGTGGTTTGGTAAGGGGCAGTGAGGAGTCGAACACTGAAGCTTTCTTT	CASGLVRGSEESNTEAFF
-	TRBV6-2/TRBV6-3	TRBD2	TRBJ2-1	TGTGCCAGCAGTTACTCGGGGGGGGGCTCCTACAATGAGCAGTTCTTC	CASSYSGGGSYNEQFF
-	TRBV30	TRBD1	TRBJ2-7	TGTTCGAGCCGGGACAGGAGAAACGAGCAGTACTTC	CSSRDRRNEQYF